This passage covers 27 T cell receptor beta chains from one sample sequenced in a study of T cell clones after liver transplantation. The method was immunoSEQ multiplex PCR; TCRdb's version includes in-frame clones alone and lacks a portion of them. The data contain some 20,000 clones, 80% to 90% of them seen just once; the ten biggest clones take up over 10%. Sequenced here: CD8+ T cells from blood, sampled before liver transplant. The receptors originated from a human donor who received a liver transplant.

The CDR3 loop reads CASSPRDSHNYGYTF. The CDR3, as DNA: TGTGCCAGCAGCCCCCGGGACAGCCATAACTATGGCTACACCTTC. The chain couples TRBV28 to TRBJ1-2, with 7 bases identical to TRBD1. Germline-derived CDR1 and CDR2 are MDHEN and SYDVKM. This CDR3 has 15 amino acids. V lost 6 bases to trimming and J lost 1 base; unmatched junction nucleotides: 8.

The V and J genes are TRBV30 and TRBJ2-2, with D possibly matching TRBD1 (5 bases). The CDR3 has 14 residues. V gave up 2 bases and J gave up 4 bases, with 11 bases separating them. Germline lookup yields CDR1 GTSNPN and CDR2 SVGIG (reference sequence). CDR3 nucleotides: TGTGCCTGGAGTCCAGGGTCCGGCACCGGGGAGCTGTTTTTT. Translating gives CAWSPGSGTGELFF.

There are a few counts of this clone. This chain joins TRBV27 and TRBJ1-2, with D perhaps matching TRBD1 (5 bases). Germline V gives CDR1 MNHEY, CDR2 SMNVEV (reference sequence). V was shortened by 8 bases and J by 2 bases, with 18 bases between the two germline ends. The CDR3 is made up of 15 amino acids. CDR3: CASRQKANRNYGYTF. CDR3 coding DNA: TGTGCCAGCCGACAAAAGGCGAACAGGAACTATGGCTACACCTTC.

This chain joins TRBV4-2 and TRBJ2-1; D unclear. Trimming cost V 0 bases and J 4 bases, with 4 bases left between them. This CDR3 spans 13 amino acids. From germline, CDR1 is LGHNA and CDR2 YNFKEQ. CDR3: CASSQDGYNEQFF. For the CDR3, the DNA is TGTGCCAGCAGCCAAGACGGATACAATGAGCAGTTCTTC.

The genes are TRBV5-1 and TRBJ2-3; 8 nucleotides agree with TRBD2. Germline lookup yields CDR1 SGHRS and CDR2 YFSETQ. The CDR3 is made up of 15 amino acids. After removal of 4 bases from V and 5 bases from J, the junction contained 9 bases not matched to a gene. The chain's CDR3 is CASSQTGRALDTQYF. CDR3 nucleotide sequence: TGCGCCAGCAGCCAGACCGGGAGGGCCCTAGATACGCAGTATTTT.

The V call is TRBV5-1, the J call TRBJ2-5; 9 bases are a match to TRBD1. J lost 5 bases, V lost 4 bases, and 6 bases had no gene match. The CDR3 runs to 14 residues. Per the germline V gene, CDR1 is SGHRS and CDR2 is YFSETQ. The CDR3 bases are TGCGCCAGCAGCCCTGGACAGGGGAGGGAGACCCAGTACTTC. Its protein product is CASSPGQGRETQYF.

The chain combines TRBV27 with TRBJ1-5; a possible D gene is TRBD1 (5 bases). CDR3 length equals 14 residues. V gave up 3 bases and J gave up 3 bases, with 9 bases separating them. Germline V gives CDR1 MNHEY, CDR2 SMNVEV (reference sequence). In DNA, the CDR3 is TGTGCCAGCAGTTTGGGGACCCACAATCAGCCCCAGCATTTT. Residues: CASSLGTHNQPQHF.

The chain has TRBV7-9 and TRBJ2-1; TRBD2 is a possible D gene (5 bases). The CDR3 length is 15 residues. The V and J ends lost 5 bases and 5 bases respectively, with 16 bases between them. Germline V gives CDR1 SEHNR, CDR2 FQNEAQ (reference sequence). In DNA form, the CDR3 reads TGTGCCAGCAGCCCGCCTCTCGGGAACAACAATGAGCAGTTCTTC. This translates into CASSPPLGNNNEQFF.

The chain is built from TRBV9 and TRBJ1-1; D is undetermined. V dropped 0 bases and J dropped 7 bases, with 13 bases sitting between them. Germline V CDR1 and CDR2: SGDLS, YYNGEE. This CDR3 has 14 amino acids. In nucleotides, the CDR3 is TGTGCCAGCAGCGTAGACCTTGGTCAGTTTGAAGCTTTCTTT. Translated, it gives CASSVDLGQFEAFF.

The chain employs TRBV2 and TRBJ1-2, with a weak D call TRBD1 (6 bases). CDR3 size: 14 residues. With 5 bases removed from V and 5 bases from J, the gap between germline ends came to 15 bases. Germline V gene data show CDR1 as SNHLY and CDR2 as FYNNEI. The CDR3 coding sequence is TGTGCCAGCAGTCGCCGAGGGGGGGGATATGGCTACACCTTC. Protein: CASSRRGGGYGYTF.

The chain employs TRBV11-2 and TRBJ2-3; 7 bases are a match to TRBD2. The CDR3 is 16 residues long. CDR1 is SGHAT, CDR2 FQNNGV, per germline. V gave up 1 base and J gave up 0 bases; unmatched junction bases: 4. CDR3 protein: CASSLVGAGSTDTQYF. As DNA, the CDR3 is TGTGCCAGCAGCTTAGTCGGAGCGGGAAGCACAGATACGCAGTATTTT.

The rearrangement links TRBV27 to TRBJ1-1; a weak D match, TRBD1 (6 bases). From germline, CDR1 is MNHEY and CDR2 SMNVEV (reference sequence). The CDR3 is 12 amino acids. V shed 6 bases and J shed 8 bases, with 13 bases lying between them. The CDR3 region has the DNA TGTGCCAGCAGCCTCGGGCAGGGGGAAGCTTTCTTT. Its protein product is CASSLGQGEAFF.

This clone came up once. This chain links TRBV21-1 with TRBJ2-7; TRBD1, the D gene given by the table, was not confirmed from the DNA. TRBV21-1 is an annotated pseudogene. CDR3 length: 15 amino acids. CDR3 protein: CASSKEGQAVYEQYF. The CDR3 DNA is TGTGCCAGCAGCAAAGAGGGACAGGCCGTCTACGAGCAGTACTTC.

This clone was recorded once. The rearrangement uses TRBV6-5 and TRBJ2-1; the match to TRBD1 covers 8 bases. The CDR3 contains 12 residues. CDR1 is MNHEY and CDR2 is SVGAGI in the germline V gene. J gave up 8 bases and V 5 bases, and 2 bases lay outside the gene matches. The chain's CDR3 is CASSRQGHEQFF. The CDR3 bases are TGTGCCAGCAGTCGACAGGGGCATGAGCAGTTCTTC.

This clone came up once. The V gene is TRBV27, the J gene TRBJ1-1, with a tentative D call TRBD1 (5 bases). V was pared by 5 bases and J by 10 bases, with 14 bases between. CDR3 length: 12 residues. The germline CDR1 and CDR2 sequences are MNHEY and SMNVEV (reference sequence). The CDR3 DNA reads TGTGCCAGCAGTCCCGGGGGGGGTTCAGCTTTCTTT. As protein: CASSPGGGSAFF.

The chain employs TRBV19 and TRBJ1-2; D remains ambiguous. The germline V and J ends were trimmed by 3 bases and 7 bases, with 6 bases remaining between them. This CDR3 has 11 residues. The V gene's germline CDR1 is LNHDA and CDR2 SQIVND (reference sequence). The CDR3 region has the DNA TGTGCCAGTAGTATGTTAGGTGGCTACACCTTC. It codes for CASSMLGGYTF.

This clone appeared once. This chain links TRBV27 with TRBJ1-4, with TRBD1 matching 9 bases. V lost 6 bases, J lost 6 bases, and 5 bases stayed unmatched. CDR1 is MNHEY and CDR2 is SMNVEV in the germline V gene (reference sequence). This CDR3 region has 14 residues. As DNA, the CDR3 is TGTGCCAGCAGCGACAGGGGGGGTTATGAAAAACTGTTTTTT. Translation gives CASSDRGGYEKLFF.

This clone is classed as medium-sized. This rearrangement joins TRBV5-6 to TRBJ1-2, with D possibly being TRBD1 (5 bases). Looked up from germline, CDR1 is SGHDT and CDR2 is YYEEEE. The CDR3 is 13 residues long. Trimming shortened V by 4 bases and J by 4 bases, and 11 bases separated the two germline ends. CDR3 bases: TGTGCCAGCAGCGACGGGGGTCCCTATGGCTACACCTTC. It yields the protein CASSDGGPYGYTF.

This chain uses TRBV27 with TRBJ2-1; 10 nucleotides align to TRBD1. The trim removed 4 bases at V and 4 bases at J, leaving 7 bases unmatched. The CDR3 consists of 16 residues. The V gene's germline CDR1 is MNHEY and CDR2 SMNVEV (reference sequence). The CDR3 region has the DNA TGTGCCAGCAGTTCGACAGGGGGCAATCCGTACAATGAGCAGTTCTTC. Its translation is CASSSTGGNPYNEQFF.

This rearrangement joins TRBV19 to TRBJ2-7; tentatively, D is TRBD2 (5 bases). V shed 5 bases and J shed 3 bases, with 17 bases lying between them. CDR1 and CDR2 from the germline V gene are LNHDA and SQIVND (reference sequence). The CDR3 covers 15 residues. In nucleotides, the CDR3 is TGTGCCAGTAGTCCGAGGATAGTGGAGGACTACGAGCAGTACTTC. This codes for CASSPRIVEDYEQYF.

The rearrangement joins TRBV13 to TRBJ2-2, with D possibly being TRBD2 (6 bases). V was shortened by 5 bases and J by 7 bases, with 11 bases between the two germline ends. CDR3 length: 13 amino acids. Per germline, CDR1 PRHDT and CDR2 FYEKMQ (reference sequence). CDR3 residues: CASSPGGNGELFF. Written as DNA, the CDR3 is TGTGCCAGCAGCCCTGGGGGGAACGGGGAGCTGTTTTTT. The full variable domain, rest sourced from reference TRBV13 and TRBJ2-2, is AAGVIQSPRHLIKEKRETATLKCYPIPRHDTVYWYQQGPGQDPQFLISFYEKMQSDKGSIPDRFSAQQFSDYHSELNMSSLELGDSALYFCASSPGGNGELFFGEGSRLTVL.

V gene TRBV7-8 combines with J gene TRBJ1-5; 7 positions agree with TRBD1. CDR3 length: 16 residues. Unmatched junction bases numbered 9, after V lost 5 bases and J lost 2 bases. Germline CDR1 SGHVS, CDR2 FQNEAQ. The CDR3 sequence: CASSQDRDIGNQPQHF. The CDR3 DNA reads TGTGCCAGCAGCCAAGACAGGGATATCGGCAATCAGCCCCAGCATTTT.

The chain links TRBV10-3 to TRBJ2-7, with D perhaps matching TRBD1 (5 bases). Germline CDR1 ENHRY, CDR2 SYGVKD. V dropped 2 bases and J dropped 5 bases, with 10 bases sitting between them. There are 13 residues in the CDR3. The CDR3 DNA sequence: TGTGCCATCAGTGAGCAGGGTTCCCACGAGCAGTACTTC. The encoded protein is CAISEQGSHEQYF.

The J gene is TRBJ1-1, the V gene TRBV7-2; maybe TRBD1 (6 bases). V shed 5 bases and J shed 7 bases, with 20 bases lying between them. The CDR3 contains 15 residues. CDR1 SGHTA and CDR2 FQGNSA come from the germline V gene. The CDR3 DNA is TGTGCCAGCAGCCCCAGGGGCACCCCACTTATTGAAGCTTTCTTT. Its translation: CASSPRGTPLIEAFF.

This chain connects TRBV29-1 to TRBJ2-1, with TRBD2 as a possible D gene (5 bases). CDR1 and CDR2 (germline): SQVTM, ANQGSEA. Trimming removed 4 bases at V and 5 bases at J, with 6 bases between. This CDR3 is built from 11 residues. The CDR3 loop is CSVGSDNEQFF. In DNA, the CDR3 is TGCAGCGTTGGTAGCGACAATGAGCAGTTCTTC.

The chain is built from TRBV19 and TRBJ2-1, with TRBD2 as a possible D gene (5 bases). The CDR3 runs 16 residues. Germline V lookup: CDR1 LNHDA, CDR2 SQIVND (reference sequence). Trimming shortened V by 1 base and J by 4 bases, and 14 bases separated the two germline ends. The CDR3 here is CASSIGWGDFYNEQFF. In DNA, the CDR3 is TGTGCCAGTAGTATAGGATGGGGAGACTTTTACAATGAGCAGTTCTTC.

This clone is medium-sized in the sample. The chain recombines TRBV5-6 with TRBJ1-2; perhaps TRBD1 as D (6 bases). This CDR3 region has 13 residues. V was shortened by 9 bases and J by 7 bases, with 19 bases between the two germline ends. Germline assignment: CDR1 SGHDT and CDR2 YYEEEE. The CDR3: CATKDWGGRGYTF. The DNA of the CDR3 is TGTGCCACCAAAGATTGGGGGGGCCGTGGCTACACCTTC.